This T cell receptor beta chain came from a study of blood T cell repertoires in COVID-19. The overall study: T cells, B-cell-depleted T cells, or PBMCs provided the cDNA or gDNA that served as material.

The repertoire was sequenced with immunoSEQ multiplex PCR; TCRdb's copy has only in-frame clones and lacks some. Among almost 350,000 clones listed, about 90% were seen once. Those who participated ranged in age from about 18 to 89 years and resided in roughly 26 US areas. Cohort placement rested on clinical history that participants reported themselves. No more than 2 weeks before study entry, exposed participants had met a case of COVID-19. Germline V lookup: CDR1 MGHRA, CDR2 YSYEKL. The CDR3 contains 14 residues. J was trimmed by 6 bases and V by 0 bases; bases with no gene match: 5. Material for sequencing was PBMCs or T cells enriched from blood (not recorded which). The sequence derives from a woman aged 25 to 39 who had been exposed to COVID-19. V gene TRBV4-1 combines with J gene TRBJ2-7; 7 bases map to TRBD1. In DNA, the CDR3 is TGCGCCAGCAGCCAAGATCAAAGGGGGCGCGAGCAGTACTTC. Protein sequence: CASSQDQRGREQYF.